At least ten counts were recorded for the clone carrying this T cell receptor (beta chain). The target antigen is unknown. Time point defined: persistent/refractory GD, antithyroid drugs over 5 years with positive TRAb. The authors made the TCR library using RNA they extracted from PBMCs. The CDR3 sequence is 14 residues long. V dropped 4 bases and J dropped 11 bases, with 17 bases sitting between them. Germline loops: CDR1 SGHTA, CDR2 FQGNSA. The source of the sample is a study of regulatory T cells in long-lasting Graves disease. Study at large: Graves' disease counted as persistent after over 5 years of antithyroid drugs with positive TSH receptor antibodies.

Broader study findings: TRBV28, TRBJ1-2 and TRBJ2-5 were segments that persistent disease favored. Possibly, too few samples lowered accuracy.

TCR beta libraries were built with iRepertoire HTBI primers and Arm-PCR of CDR3 regions. TCRdb passed the multiplex PCR reads through MiXCR, listing each CDR3 protein once. This sample has 400,000 to 500,000 distinct CDR3 sequences, with 20% to 25% found just once. The starting material was peripheral blood mononuclear cells (PBMCs), obtained when the disease was refractory, from a patient treated with antithyroid drugs. The clonotype comes from a female donor with Graves disease. This chain connects TRBV7-2 to TRBJ1-4; D ambiguous. Here the CDR3 reads CASSSSGPAGKLFF. DNA of the CDR3: TGTGCCAGCAGCTCTAGCGGACCGGCCGGGAAACTGTTTTTT.